This is a list of T cell receptor beta chains from one sample in a study of cytomegalovirus exposure and HLA in healthy donors. Generated by immunoSEQ multiplex PCR, the TCRdb table keeps only in-frame clones and is missing some. The sample consists of roughly 86,000 clones, 60% to 80% of them appearing once. Sequenced: PBMCs. Receptor source: a female donor in good health and CMV-seronegative. Each CDR3 is given with its conserved first and last residue. D genes are given only for firm matches. A clone size is listed for some rows: how often the clone was seen (once, few, many), or a class if it is expanded.

>TRBV19|-|TRBJ1-1|-
TGTGCCAGTCATGCAGGGGATGCGAACACTGAAGCTTTCTTT
CASHAGDANTEAFF
>TRBV1|-|TRBJ2-7|once
TGCACCAGCAGCCACGCTGAGGCTGCCAGGGGAGTTGGCCACGAGCAGTACTTC
CTSSHAEAARGVGHEQYF
>TRBV5-1|-|TRBJ2-7|few
TGCGCCAGCAGCACCGGACAGAGCTCCTACGAGCAGTACTTC
CASSTGQSSYEQYF
>TRBV28|TRBD1|TRBJ1-6|-
TGTGCCAGCAGCCACGGACAGGGAGACTCACCCCTCCACTTT
CASSHGQGDSPLHF
>TRBV28|-|TRBJ2-7|-
TGTGCCAGCAGTCTAAGGGGCGGAATGACCTACGAGCAGTACTTC
CASSLRGGMTYEQYF
>TRBV20-1|-|TRBJ1-6|-
TGCAGTGCCCCTGATAATTCACCCCTCCACTTT
CSAPDNSPLHF
>TRBV28|TRBD1|TRBJ1-1|-
TGTGCCAGCAGCCCGGGGACAGGGTCAGGAGGCACTGAAGCTTTCTTT
CASSPGTGSGGTEAFF
>TRBV28|TRBD2|TRBJ2-3|once
TGTGCCAGCAGTTTAGCGGGGGGGTGGACAGATACGCAGTATTTT
CASSLAGGWTDTQYF
>TRBV2|TRBD1|TRBJ2-3|-
TGTGCCAGCACCGCGGACAGGGGGATCCGCACAGATACGCAGTATTTT
CASTADRGIRTDTQYF
>TRBV19|TRBD1|TRBJ1-1|few
TGTGCCAGTAGTACCGCCGGGACAGGGAGAGGTGAAGCTTTCTTT
CASSTAGTGRGEAFF
>TRBV10-1|TRBD1|TRBJ1-5|-
TGCGCCAGGAAAATGGACAGGGGGCTTCAGCCCCAGCATTTT
CARKMDRGLQPQHF
>TRBV30|TRBD1|TRBJ1-2|-
TGTGCCCAAAGGGGGGGACAGGGCGGAGGTAACTATGGCTACACCTTC
CAQRGGQGGGNYGYTF
>TRBV5-4|-|TRBJ2-1|-
TGTGCCAGCAGCCTAAACGGTGGCTCCTACAATGAGCAGTTCTTC
CASSLNGGSYNEQFF
>TRBV19|TRBD1|TRBJ2-7|-
TGTGCCAGTAGTATTACAGGGGGCGAAAACTACGAGCAGTACTTC
CASSITGGENYEQYF
>TRBV6-5|TRBD1|TRBJ2-5|-
TGTGCCAGCACCCCCGGCGGGACAGGGACCCAGTACTTC
CASTPGGTGTQYF
>TRBV5-5|-|TRBJ2-5|-
TGTGCCAGCAGCCCTCAGGGGGGAGAGACCCAGTACTTC
CASSPQGGETQYF
>TRBV9|TRBD1|TRBJ1-6|-
TGTGCCAGCAGCGCTCACGGGACAGACAATTCACCCCTCCACTTT
CASSAHGTDNSPLHF
>TRBV18|-|TRBJ1-1|-
TGTGCCAGCTCACCACAGACAGTGAACACTGAAGCTTTCTTT
CASSPQTVNTEAFF
>TRBV4-1|TRBD2|TRBJ2-1|-
TGCGCCAGCAGCACTCTTTCGGCTAGCGGTTACAATGAGCAGTTCTTC
CASSTLSASGYNEQFF
>TRBV29-1|TRBD1|TRBJ1-4|-
TGCAGCGGTGGGGACAGTGTTAATGAAAAACTGTTTTTT
CSGGDSVNEKLFF